These T cell receptor beta chains were read from a single sample in a study of T cells in Graves' hyperthyroidism and ophthalmopathy. One entry per CDR3 protein, called by TCRdb with MiXCR from the multiplex PCR reads. The repertoire consists of roughly 360,000 distinct CDR3 sequences, with approximately 13% occurring once and the leading ten covering less than 25%. Input material: blood. The receptors shown here come from a man aged 30-40 years with Graves' hyperthyroidism that later progressed to Graves' ophthalmopathy. CDR3s include the opening cysteine and the closing phenylalanine or tryptophan. Each record gives: J gene, clone size, D gene, V gene, CDR3 protein, CDR3 DNA. The D gene is left open where the match is weak. Where a row states a size, it is once, few, many or the class of an expanded clone; other rows omit it.

TRBJ1-1	many	.	TRBV2	CASSVQGPGEAFF	TGTGCCAGCAGTGTACAGGGACCGGGTGAAGCTTTCTTT
TRBJ2-3	.	.	TRBV6-6	CASSYSVAEGSTDTQYF	TGTGCCAGCAGTTACTCGGTCGCGGAGGGTAGCACAGATACGCAGTATTTT
TRBJ1-3	.	TRBD1	TRBV4-1	CASSQDNDRAGYTIYF	TGCGCCAGCAGCCAAGATAACGACAGGGCTGGATACACCATATATTTT
TRBJ1-4	.	TRBD1	TRBV20-1	CSAVGQGGEKLFF	TGCAGTGCTGTGGGACAGGGAGGCGAAAAACTGTTTTTT
TRBJ1-6	few	.	TRBV19	CASSMQGGISPLHF	TGTGCCAGTAGCATGCAGGGAGGAATTTCACCCCTCCACTTT
TRBJ2-5	.	TRBD1	TRBV5-1	CASSLEGQGQYF	TGCGCCAGCAGCTTGGAGGGACAGGGCCAGTACTTC
TRBJ1-4	.	.	TRBV6-1	CASSGRIAPTNEKLFF	TGTGCCAGCAGCGGTCGAATAGCACCAACTAATGAAAAACTGTTTTTT
TRBJ2-7	.	.	TRBV7-9	CASKNLQGEQYF	TGTGCCAGCAAGAACTTACAGGGCGAGCAGTACTTC
TRBJ2-7	many	.	TRBV2	CASRAGTWTQSTYEQYF	TGTGCCAGCAGAGCCGGGACGTGGACCCAAAGTACCTACGAGCAGTACTTC
TRBJ2-3	few	TRBD2	TRBV2	CASSDGLAGDSTDTQYF	TGTGCCAGCAGTGATGGACTAGCGGGCGATAGCACAGATACGCAGTATTTT
TRBJ2-7	many	.	TRBV20-1	CSASAGTPGWSYEQYF	TGCAGTGCTAGCGCCGGGACCCCAGGGTGGTCCTACGAGCAGTACTTC
TRBJ2-2	few	.	TRBV3-1	CASSSRANTGELFF	TGTGCCAGCAGCTCCCGGGCGAACACCGGGGAGCTGTTTTTT
TRBJ1-5	few	.	TRBV28	CASKGAEQPQHF	TGTGCCAGCAAAGGGGCCGAACAGCCCCAGCATTTT
TRBJ2-3	.	.	TRBV4-1	CASSHHPSGNPDTQYF	TGCGCCAGCAGCCATCACCCCTCGGGGAACCCAGATACGCAGTATTTT
TRBJ2-1	many	TRBD2	TRBV7-9	CASSLFRGGYNEQFF	TGTGCCAGCAGCTTATTCCGCGGGGGGTACAATGAGCAGTTCTTC
TRBJ2-3	many	.	TRBV30	CAWSSYAYTDTQYF	TGTGCCTGGAGTTCGTACGCGTACACAGATACGCAGTATTTT
TRBJ2-7	.	TRBD1	TRBV20-1	CSARGGDRGGFLEQYF	TGCAGTGCTAGAGGAGGGGACAGGGGAGGGTTTTTGGAGCAGTACTTC
TRBJ2-3	many	TRBD2	TRBV6-1	CASSPLGLAGGLTQGDTQYF	TGTGCCAGCAGTCCCCTGGGACTAGCGGGGGGGCTAACTCAGGGAGATACGCAGTATTTT
TRBJ1-3	.	.	TRBV19	CASTMEPSGNTIYF	TGTGCCAGTACCATGGAACCCTCTGGAAACACCATATATTTT
TRBJ2-7	many	.	TRBV20-1	CSARESGLPYEQYF	TGCAGTGCTAGAGAATCGGGACTTCCCTACGAGCAGTACTTC
TRBJ2-7	many	TRBD1	TRBV7-9	CASRMGQNYYEQYF	TGTGCCAGCAGAATGGGACAGAACTACTACGAGCAGTACTTC
TRBJ2-4	few	.	TRBV27	CASSSIAVAKNIQYF	TGTGCCAGCAGTTCCATCGCGGTAGCCAAAAACATTCAGTACTTC
TRBJ2-5	many	TRBD2	TRBV3-1	CASSRGGEGETQYF	TGTGCCAGCAGCAGGGGCGGGGAGGGGGAGACCCAGTACTTC
TRBJ1-1	.	.	TRBV5-6	CASRKRTLRMNTEAFF	TGTGCCAGCAGAAAAAGGACACTTAGGATGAACACTGAAGCTTTCTTT
TRBJ2-1	many	.	TRBV12-5	CASGLVPQVNEQFF	TGTGCTAGTGGTTTGGTACCTCAAGTCAATGAGCAGTTCTTC
TRBJ1-2	.	TRBD1	TRBV19	CASKGTGRGYTF	TGTGCCAGTAAGGGGACAGGGCGCGGCTACACCTTC
TRBJ2-2	.	TRBD1	TRBV14	CASSPDRGRVGELFF	TGTGCCAGCAGCCCGGACAGGGGGCGGGTCGGGGAGCTGTTTTTT
TRBJ2-6	.	.	TRBV20-1	CSASPIIRVAGANVLTF	TGCAGTGCTAGCCCTATAATCAGGGTTGCTGGGGCCAACGTCCTGACTTTC
TRBJ1-1	once	.	TRBV7-9	CASSSLWGASGAFF	TGTGCCAGCAGCTCCCTCTGGGGGGCATCTGGAGCTTTCTTT
TRBJ1-5	few	.	TRBV27	CASKIEAGSNQPQHF	TGTGCCAGCAAAATCGAGGCCGGTAGCAATCAGCCCCAGCATTTT
TRBJ2-4	.	TRBD2	TRBV13	CASSRSGSLGNIQYF	TGTGCCAGCAGCCGCAGCGGGAGTCTTGGGAACATTCAGTACTTC
TRBJ2-3	many	TRBD2	TRBV12-3/TRBV12-4	CASSLVWAGGPDTQYF	TGTGCCAGCAGTTTAGTATGGGCGGGGGGTCCAGATACGCAGTATTTT
TRBJ2-7	many	TRBD2	TRBV20-1	CSARDLIAGESYEQYF	TGCAGTGCTAGAGATCTCATAGCGGGGGAGTCCTACGAGCAGTACTTC
TRBJ2-5	few	TRBD1	TRBV11-2	CASSNSHRDRVKETQYF	TGTGCCAGCAGCAACTCGCACCGGGACAGGGTAAAAGAGACCCAGTACTTC
TRBJ1-1	many	.	TRBV28	CASSSKPGRKEAFF	TGTGCCAGCAGTTCTAAGCCGGGACGGAAAGAAGCTTTCTTT
TRBJ2-4	.	TRBD2	TRBV9	CASSVGLGGGLGIQYF	TGTGCCAGCAGCGTGGGGTTAGGCGGGGGTCTGGGCATTCAGTACTTC
TRBJ2-7	many	TRBD1	TRBV7-9	CASRTGGYEQYF	TGTGCCAGCAGGACAGGGGGGTACGAGCAGTACTTC
TRBJ2-6	.	.	TRBV7-9	CASRKSASGANVLTF	TGTGCCAGCAGAAAGAGCGCCTCTGGGGCCAACGTCCTGACTTTC
TRBJ1-5	many	TRBD1	TRBV6-1	CASSQQGSGQPQHF	TGTGCCAGCAGCCAACAGGGGAGTGGTCAGCCCCAGCATTTT
TRBJ1-6	many	.	TRBV12-3/TRBV12-4	CASTARSSYNSPLHF	TGTGCCAGCACCGCGCGGAGCTCCTATAATTCACCCCTCCACTTT
TRBJ2-2	many	.	TRBV12-3/TRBV12-4	CASRPWGRVNTGELFF	TGTGCCAGCAGGCCTTGGGGCAGGGTGAACACCGGGGAGCTGTTTTTT
TRBJ1-3	.	.	TRBV20-1	CSVNEGGLGNTIYF	TGCAGTGTCAACGAGGGGGGGCTTGGAAACACCATATATTTT
TRBJ2-7	many	.	TRBV12-5	CASGFGQYEQYF	TGTGCTAGTGGCTTCGGACAGTACGAGCAGTACTTC
TRBJ2-7	.	TRBD2	TRBV4-2	CASSQDPRGGRDEQYF	TGTGCCAGCAGCCAAGATCCCCGGGGGGGCCGGGACGAGCAGTACTTC
TRBJ1-3	many	.	TRBV7-9	CASSLGSAGNTIYF	TGTGCCAGCAGCTTAGGGTCCGCCGGGAACACCATATATTTT
TRBJ2-1	.	.	TRBV30	CAWTGVRTNEQFF	TGTGCCTGGACAGGGGTCAGAACCAATGAGCAGTTCTTC